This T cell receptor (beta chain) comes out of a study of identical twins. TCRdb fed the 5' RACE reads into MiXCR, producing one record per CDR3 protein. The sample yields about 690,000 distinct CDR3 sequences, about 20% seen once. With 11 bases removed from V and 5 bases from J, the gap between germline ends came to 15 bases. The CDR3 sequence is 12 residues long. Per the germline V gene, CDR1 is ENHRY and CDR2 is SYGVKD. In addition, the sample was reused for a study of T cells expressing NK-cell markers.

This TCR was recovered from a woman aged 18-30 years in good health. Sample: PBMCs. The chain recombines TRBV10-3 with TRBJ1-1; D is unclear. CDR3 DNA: TGTGCCGCCCAAACATTGACGACTGAAGCTTTCTTT. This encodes CAAQTLTTEAFF.